This TCR beta chain is from a study of OX40 agonist ivuxolimab in advanced cancers. Study-wide background: The study treated patients with ivuxolimab, an agonistic anti-OX40 (CD134) antibody. Points from the study as a whole: There were, on average, more expanded clones in CD8+ T cells than in CD4+.

Data came from immunoSEQ multiplex PCR; TCRdb stores just in-frame clones and leaves some out. The data contain fewer than 80,000 clones, 80% to 90% of them singletons. Details on this clone: No antigen is known for it.

The CDR3 runs to 15 residues. With 6 bases removed from V and 1 base from J, the gap between germline ends came to 14 bases. Germline loops: CDR1 SGHTA, CDR2 FQGNSA. People who had autoimmune disease history or systemic immunosuppression were excluded. The chain uses TRBV7-2 and TRBJ2-3; TRBD2 might be the D (6 bases). The receptor was derived from an adult with an advanced solid tumor such as melanoma, head and neck, liver or kidney cancer. The input for sequencing was CD4+ or CD8+ T cells sorted from blood, taken in a trial of the OX40 agonist ivuxolimab. The CDR3, as DNA: TGTGCCAGCAGGCCACCGGGACTTCGCACAGATACGCAGTATTTT. Translating gives CASRPPGLRTDTQYF.